The 3 T cell receptor beta chains in this list originate from one sample, sequenced in a study of breast tumors, draining lymph nodes, adjacent tissues. Using its own MiXCR run on the multiplex PCR reads, TCRdb lists one record per CDR3 protein. The data contain approximately 210,000 distinct CDR3 sequences, approximately 31% of them singletons. Axillary draining lymph nodes of breast cancer patients supplied the node samples. Sequencing was carried out using axillary lymph node tissue. Every receptor here comes from a female donor with breast cancer. Some clones in this sample may be carry-over from other donors' samples.

This clonotype was recorded a few times. The rearrangement uses TRBV18 and TRBJ2-3, with D tentatively TRBD1 (5 bases). This CDR3 is built from 16 residues. V was trimmed by 3 bases and J by 0 bases, leaving 13 bases between them. CDR1 and CDR2 from the germline V gene are KGHSH and LQKENI. The CDR3 loop reads CASSPRTTASTDTQYF. The CDR3 DNA reads as TGTGCCAGCTCACCGAGGACAACGGCTAGCACAGATACGCAGTATTTT.

There are many counts of this clonotype. The chain uses TRBV20-1 and TRBJ2-1; no definite D call. CDR1 and CDR2 (germline): DFQATT, SNEGSKA (reference sequence). There are 15 residues in the CDR3. V lost 6 bases, J lost 6 bases, and 21 bases lay in between. The CDR3 DNA is TGCAGTGCCACCCCCCCGGTAAAGCGTGGCAATGAGCAGTTCTTC. Amino acids: CSATPPVKRGNEQFF.

This chain uses TRBV20-1 with TRBJ2-7, with TRBD1 matching 9 bases. Trimming removed 6 bases from V and 4 bases from J; junction bases left unmatched: 13. The germline V gene has CDR1 DFQATT and CDR2 SNEGSKA (reference sequence). The CDR3 covers 15 residues. The CDR3 sequence is CSALRAGTGKYEQYF. CDR3 in DNA: TGCAGTGCGCTAAGGGCCGGGACAGGGAAATACGAGCAGTACTTC.